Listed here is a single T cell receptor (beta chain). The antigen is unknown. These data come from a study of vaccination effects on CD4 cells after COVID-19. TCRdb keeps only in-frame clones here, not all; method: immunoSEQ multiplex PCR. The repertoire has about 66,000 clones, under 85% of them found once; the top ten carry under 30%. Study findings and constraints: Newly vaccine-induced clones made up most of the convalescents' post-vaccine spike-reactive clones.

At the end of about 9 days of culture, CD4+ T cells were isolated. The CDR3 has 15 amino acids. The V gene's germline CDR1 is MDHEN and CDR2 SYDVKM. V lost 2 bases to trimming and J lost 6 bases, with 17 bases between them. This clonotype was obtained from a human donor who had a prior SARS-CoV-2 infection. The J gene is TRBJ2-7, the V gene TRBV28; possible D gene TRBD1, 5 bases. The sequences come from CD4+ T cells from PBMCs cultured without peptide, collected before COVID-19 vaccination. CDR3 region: CASSLNLRQPGEQYF. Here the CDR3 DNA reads TGTGCCAGCAGTTTAAATCTTAGACAGCCCGGCGAGCAGTACTTC.